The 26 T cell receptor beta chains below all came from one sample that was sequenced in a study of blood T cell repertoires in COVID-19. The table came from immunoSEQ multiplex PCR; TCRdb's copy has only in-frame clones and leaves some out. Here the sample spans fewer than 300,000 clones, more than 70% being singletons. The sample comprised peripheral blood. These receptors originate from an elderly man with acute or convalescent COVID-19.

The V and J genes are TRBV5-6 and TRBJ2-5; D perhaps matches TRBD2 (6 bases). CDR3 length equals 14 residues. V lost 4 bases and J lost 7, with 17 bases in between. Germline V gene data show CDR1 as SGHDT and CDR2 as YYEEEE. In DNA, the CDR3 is TGTGCCAGCAGCCCGGCGGGGCAGCTTGGGACCCAGTACTTC. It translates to CASSPAGQLGTQYF.

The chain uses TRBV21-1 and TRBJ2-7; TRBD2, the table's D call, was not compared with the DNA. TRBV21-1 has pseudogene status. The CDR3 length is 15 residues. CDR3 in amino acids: CASSKEAGDFYEQYF. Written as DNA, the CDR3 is TGTGCCAGCAGCAAAGAAGCGGGAGATTTTTACGAGCAGTACTTC.

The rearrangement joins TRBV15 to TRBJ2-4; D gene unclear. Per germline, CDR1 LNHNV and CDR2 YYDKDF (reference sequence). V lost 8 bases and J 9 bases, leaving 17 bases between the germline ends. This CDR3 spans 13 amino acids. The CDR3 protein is CATGPPGSGIQYF. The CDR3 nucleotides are TGTGCCACCGGCCCCCCCGGCTCGGGCATTCAGTACTTC.

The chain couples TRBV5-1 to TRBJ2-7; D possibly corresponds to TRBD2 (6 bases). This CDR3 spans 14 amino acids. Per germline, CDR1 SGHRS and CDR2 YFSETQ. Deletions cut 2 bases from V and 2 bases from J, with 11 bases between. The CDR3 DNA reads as TGCGCCAGCAGCTTTTCGGGGGAGGCCTACGAGCAGTACTTC. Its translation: CASSFSGEAYEQYF.

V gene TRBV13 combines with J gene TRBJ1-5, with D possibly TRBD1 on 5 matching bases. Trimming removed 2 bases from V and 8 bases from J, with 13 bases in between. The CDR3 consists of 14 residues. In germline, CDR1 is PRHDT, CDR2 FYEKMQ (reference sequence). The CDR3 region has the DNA TGTGCCAGCAGCTTATCCAGGGCGAACGAGCCCCAGCATTTT. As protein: CASSLSRANEPQHF.

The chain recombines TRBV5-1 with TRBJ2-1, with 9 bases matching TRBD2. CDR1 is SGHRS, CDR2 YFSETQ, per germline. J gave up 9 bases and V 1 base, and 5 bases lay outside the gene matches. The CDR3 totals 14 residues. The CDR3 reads CASSLSLAGGEQFF. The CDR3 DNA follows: TGCGCCAGCAGCTTGTCACTAGCGGGTGGTGAGCAGTTCTTC.

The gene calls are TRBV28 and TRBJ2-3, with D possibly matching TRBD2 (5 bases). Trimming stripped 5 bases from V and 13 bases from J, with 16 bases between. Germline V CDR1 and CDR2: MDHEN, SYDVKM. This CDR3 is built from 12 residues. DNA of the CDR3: TGTGCCAGCAGTCCGGCCCGGACTCACGAGTATTTT. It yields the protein CASSPARTHEYF.

The CDR3 DNA sequence: TGCAGTGCTAGTAAGAGAGGCGTCGGAGAGACCCAGTACTTC. Encoded protein: CSASKRGVGETQYF. This chain uses TRBV20-1 with TRBJ2-5; D is unresolved. Germline values: CDR1 DFQATT, CDR2 SNEGSKA (reference sequence). The CDR3 covers 14 residues. Trimming took 3 bases from V and 4 from J, leaving 15 bases between them.

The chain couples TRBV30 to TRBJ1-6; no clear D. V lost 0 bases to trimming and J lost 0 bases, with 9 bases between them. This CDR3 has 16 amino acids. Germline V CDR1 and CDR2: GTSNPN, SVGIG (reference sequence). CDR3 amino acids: CAWSVRGSSYNSPLHF. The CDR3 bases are TGTGCCTGGAGTGTACGTGGGAGCTCCTATAATTCACCCCTCCACTTT.

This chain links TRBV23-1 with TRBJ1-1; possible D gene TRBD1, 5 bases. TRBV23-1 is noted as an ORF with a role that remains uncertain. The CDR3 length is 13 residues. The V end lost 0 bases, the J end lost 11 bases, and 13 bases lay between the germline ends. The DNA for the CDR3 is TGCGCCAGCAGTCAATCGGGGACTGCTTGGGCTTTCTTT. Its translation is CASSQSGTAWAFF.

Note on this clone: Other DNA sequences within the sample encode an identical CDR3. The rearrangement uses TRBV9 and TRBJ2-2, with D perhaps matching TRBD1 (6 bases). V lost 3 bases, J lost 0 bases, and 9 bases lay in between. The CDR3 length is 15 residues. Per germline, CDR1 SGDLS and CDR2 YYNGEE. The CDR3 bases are TGTGCCAGCAGCGCCGGGACAACGAACACCGGGGAGCTGTTTTTT. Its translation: CASSAGTTNTGELFF.

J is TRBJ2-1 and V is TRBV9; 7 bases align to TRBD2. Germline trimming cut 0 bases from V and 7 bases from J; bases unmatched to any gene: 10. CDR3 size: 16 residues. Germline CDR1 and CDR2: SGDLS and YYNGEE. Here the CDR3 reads CASSVELAAGRNEQFF. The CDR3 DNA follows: TGTGCCAGCAGCGTAGAGCTAGCGGCGGGTAGGAATGAGCAGTTCTTC.

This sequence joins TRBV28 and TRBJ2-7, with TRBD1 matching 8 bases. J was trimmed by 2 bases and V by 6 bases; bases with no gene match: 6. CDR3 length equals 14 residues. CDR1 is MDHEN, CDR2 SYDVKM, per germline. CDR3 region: CASSRTGLTYEQYF. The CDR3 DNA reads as TGTGCCAGCAGCCGGACAGGGCTTACCTACGAGCAGTACTTC.

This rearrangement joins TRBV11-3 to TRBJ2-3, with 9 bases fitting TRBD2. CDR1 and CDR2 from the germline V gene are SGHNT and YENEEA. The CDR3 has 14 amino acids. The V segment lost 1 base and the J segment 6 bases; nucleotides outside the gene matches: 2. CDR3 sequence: CASSLGLAGDTQYF. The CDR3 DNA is TGTGCCAGCAGCTTAGGGCTAGCGGGGGATACGCAGTATTTT.

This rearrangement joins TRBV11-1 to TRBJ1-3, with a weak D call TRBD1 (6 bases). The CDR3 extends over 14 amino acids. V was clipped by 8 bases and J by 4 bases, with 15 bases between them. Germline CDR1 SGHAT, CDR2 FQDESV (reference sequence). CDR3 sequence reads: CASGRDILGNTIYF. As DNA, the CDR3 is TGTGCCAGCGGACGGGACATCTTAGGAAACACCATATATTTT.

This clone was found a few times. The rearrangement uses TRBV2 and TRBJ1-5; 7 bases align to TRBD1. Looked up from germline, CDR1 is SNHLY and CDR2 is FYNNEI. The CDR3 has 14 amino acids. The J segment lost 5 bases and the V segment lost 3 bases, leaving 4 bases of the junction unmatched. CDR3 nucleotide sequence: TGTGCCAGCAGTGATCTAACAGGGGATCAGCCCCAGCATTTT. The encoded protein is CASSDLTGDQPQHF.

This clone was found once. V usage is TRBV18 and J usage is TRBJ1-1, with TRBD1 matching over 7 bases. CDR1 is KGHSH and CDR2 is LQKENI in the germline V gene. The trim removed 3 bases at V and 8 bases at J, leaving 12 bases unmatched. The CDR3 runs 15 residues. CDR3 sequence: CASSPSRDREREAFF. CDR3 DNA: TGTGCCAGCTCACCGTCTCGAGACAGGGAGAGAGAAGCTTTCTTT. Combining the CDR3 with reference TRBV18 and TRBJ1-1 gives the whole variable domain NAGVMQNPRHLVRRRGQEARLRCSPMKGHSHVYWYRQLPEEGLKFMVYLQKENIIDESGMPKERFSAEFPKEGPSILRIQQVVRGDSAAYFCASSPSRDREREAFFGQGTRLTVV.

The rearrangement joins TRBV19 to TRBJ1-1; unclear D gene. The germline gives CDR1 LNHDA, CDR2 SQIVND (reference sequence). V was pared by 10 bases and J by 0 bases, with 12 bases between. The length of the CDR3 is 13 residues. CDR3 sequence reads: CATSQVMNTEAFF. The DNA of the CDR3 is TGTGCCACCAGTCAGGTTATGAACACTGAAGCTTTCTTT.

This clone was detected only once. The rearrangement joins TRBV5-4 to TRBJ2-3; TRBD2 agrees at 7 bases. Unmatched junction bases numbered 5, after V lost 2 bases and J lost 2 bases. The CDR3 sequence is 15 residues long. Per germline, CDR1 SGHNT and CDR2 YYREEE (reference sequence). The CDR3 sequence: CASSFVGGNTDTQYF. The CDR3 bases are TGTGCCAGCAGCTTTGTGGGGGGGAACACAGATACGCAGTATTTT.

CDR3 coding DNA: TGTGCCAGCAGTGCCCAACCCGGTGAGCCCCAGCATTTT. Translation gives CASSAQPGEPQHF. V usage is TRBV25-1 and J usage is TRBJ1-5; D remains unclear. Between the trimmed V and J ends, which lost 4 bases and 8 bases, there was a span of 12 bases. Germline V lookup: CDR1 MGHDK, CDR2 SYGVNS. This CDR3 has 13 amino acids.

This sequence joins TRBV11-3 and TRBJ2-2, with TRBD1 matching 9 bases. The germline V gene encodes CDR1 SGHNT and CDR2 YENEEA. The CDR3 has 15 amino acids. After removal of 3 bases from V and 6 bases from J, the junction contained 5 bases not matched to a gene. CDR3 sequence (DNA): TGTGCCAGCAGCTTGGGGACAGGGCATGCCGGGGAGCTGTTTTTT. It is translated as CASSLGTGHAGELFF.

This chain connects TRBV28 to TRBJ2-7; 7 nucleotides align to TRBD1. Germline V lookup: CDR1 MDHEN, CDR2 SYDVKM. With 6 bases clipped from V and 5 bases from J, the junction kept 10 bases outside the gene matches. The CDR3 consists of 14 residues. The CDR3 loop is CASRSTGSRNEQYF. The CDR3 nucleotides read TGTGCCAGCAGATCGACAGGGTCCCGGAACGAGCAGTACTTC.

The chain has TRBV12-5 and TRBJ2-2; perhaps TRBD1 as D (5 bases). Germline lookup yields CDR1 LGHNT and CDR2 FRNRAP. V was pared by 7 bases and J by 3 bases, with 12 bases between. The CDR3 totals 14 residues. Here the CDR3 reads CASDVGPHTGELFF. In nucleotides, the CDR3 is TGTGCTAGTGACGTGGGGCCTCACACCGGGGAGCTGTTTTTT.

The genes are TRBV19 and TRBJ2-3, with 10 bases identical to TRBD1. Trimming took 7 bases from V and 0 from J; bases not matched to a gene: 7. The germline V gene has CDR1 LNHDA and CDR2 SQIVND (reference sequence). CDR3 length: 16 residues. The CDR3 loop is CASKDRGGHSTDTQYF. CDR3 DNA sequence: TGTGCCAGTAAGGACAGGGGGGGTCATAGCACAGATACGCAGTATTTT.

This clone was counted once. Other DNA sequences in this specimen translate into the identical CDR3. The CDR3 is CASSPGQGGNQPQHF. In DNA, the CDR3 is TGTGCCAGCTCACCAGGACAGGGTGGCAATCAGCCCCAGCATTTT. The rearrangement links TRBV18 to TRBJ1-5, with 8 bases lining up with TRBD1. Germline CDR1 is KGHSH and CDR2 is LQKENI. The length of the CDR3 is 15 residues. J gave up 2 bases and V 2 bases, and 2 bases lay outside the gene matches.

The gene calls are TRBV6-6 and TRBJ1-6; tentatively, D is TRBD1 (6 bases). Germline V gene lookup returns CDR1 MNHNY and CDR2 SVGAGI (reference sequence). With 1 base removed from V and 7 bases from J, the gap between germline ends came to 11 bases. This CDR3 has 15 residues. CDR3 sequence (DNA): TGTGCCAGCAGTTACTTACAGGGAAGCAATTCACCCCTCCACTTT. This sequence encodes CASSYLQGSNSPLHF.